This entry describes one TCR beta chain. These data belong to a study of blood T cell repertoires in COVID-19. About the study: PBMCs, B-cell-depleted T cells, or T cells were the source of the cDNA or gDNA that made up the material.

Original processing methods: The authors estimated nucleated cell counts from reference gene primer amplification. Repertoires were generated with immunoSEQ multiplex PCR, while TCRdb's copy carries only in-frame clones and drops some. The D gene and trimming were derived from the DNA, and the V and J assignments and clone size from that table. The profile shows some 130,000 clones, 85% to 90% of them singletons. V shed 1 base and J 3 bases; nucleotides not matched to a gene: 4. The germline gives CDR1 LGHNA, CDR2 YNFKEQ. The CDR3 covers 17 residues. The chain employs TRBV4-2 and TRBJ2-2; 11 positions match TRBD2. This TCR came from a man between 60 and 75 years old with active or convalescent COVID-19. Sample: peripheral blood. The CDR3: CASSQVSGLADTGELFF. The CDR3 DNA reads as TGTGCCAGCAGCCAAGTGTCGGGACTAGCGGACACCGGGGAGCTGTTTTTT.